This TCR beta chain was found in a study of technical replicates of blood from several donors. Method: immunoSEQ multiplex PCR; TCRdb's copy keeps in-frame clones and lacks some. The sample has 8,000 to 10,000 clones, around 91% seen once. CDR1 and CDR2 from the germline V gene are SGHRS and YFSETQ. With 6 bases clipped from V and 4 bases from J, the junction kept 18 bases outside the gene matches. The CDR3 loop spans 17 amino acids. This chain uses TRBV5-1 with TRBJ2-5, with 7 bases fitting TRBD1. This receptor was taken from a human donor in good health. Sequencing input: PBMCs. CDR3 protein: CASNPTRPTGWRETQYF. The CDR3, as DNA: TGCGCCAGCAACCCAACAAGACCGACAGGGTGGAGAGAGACCCAGTACTTC.